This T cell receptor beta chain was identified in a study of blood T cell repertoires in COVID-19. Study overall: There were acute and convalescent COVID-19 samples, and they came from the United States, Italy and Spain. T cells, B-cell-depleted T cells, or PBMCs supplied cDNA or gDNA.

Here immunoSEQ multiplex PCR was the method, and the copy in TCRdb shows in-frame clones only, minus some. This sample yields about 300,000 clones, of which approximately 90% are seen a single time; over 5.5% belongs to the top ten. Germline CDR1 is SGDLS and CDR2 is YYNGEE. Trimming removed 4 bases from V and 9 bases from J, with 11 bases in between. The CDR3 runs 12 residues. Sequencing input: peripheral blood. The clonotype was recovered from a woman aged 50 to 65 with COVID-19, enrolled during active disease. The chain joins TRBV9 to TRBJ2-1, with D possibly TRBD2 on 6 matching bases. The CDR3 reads CASSPSGSEQFF. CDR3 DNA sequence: TGTGCCAGCAGCCCCTCCGGGAGTGAGCAGTTCTTC.